These 18 T cell receptor beta chains came from one sample sequenced in a study of blood T cell repertoires in COVID-19. The method was immunoSEQ multiplex PCR; TCRdb's version includes in-frame clones alone and lacks a portion of them. The sample has a few hundred thousand clones; around 90% are singletons. Material: PBMCs or T cells enriched from blood (not recorded which). Source of these receptors: a young man who had been exposed to COVID-19.

The V call is TRBV11-2, the J call TRBJ2-1, with D possibly matching TRBD2 (5 bases). Germline CDR1 is SGHAT and CDR2 is FQNNGV. V dropped 5 bases and J dropped 9 bases, with 26 bases sitting between them. The length of the CDR3 is 17 residues. The CDR3 sequence: CASSNLFTRSLTSEQFF. In DNA form, the CDR3 reads TGTGCCAGCAGCAATCTATTTACTAGGTCCCTCACCAGTGAGCAGTTCTTC.

V and J are TRBV5-1 and TRBJ2-5; 7 bases agree with TRBD1. Per germline, CDR1 SGHRS and CDR2 YFSETQ. The V segment lost 4 bases and the J segment 1 base; nucleotides outside the gene matches: 10. The CDR3 covers 16 residues. CDR3 amino acids: CASSTRQGLGQETQYF. The DNA of the CDR3 is TGCGCCAGCAGCACCCGACAGGGATTAGGCCAAGAGACCCAGTACTTC. The whole variable domain, filled in from reference TRBV5-1 and TRBJ2-5, reads KAGVTQTPRYLIKTRGQQVTLSCSPISGHRSVSWYQQTPGQGLQFLFEYFSETQRNKGNFPGRFSGRQFSNSRSEMNVSTLELGDSALYLCASSTRQGLGQETQYFGPGTRLLVL.

The V and J genes are TRBV9 and TRBJ2-3, with 8 bases fitting TRBD1. Germline-derived CDR1 and CDR2 are SGDLS and YYNGEE. This CDR3 is built from 14 residues. The trim removed 3 bases at V and 6 bases at J, leaving 6 bases unmatched. CDR3: CASSGTGLTDTQYF. The CDR3 DNA reads TGTGCCAGCAGCGGGACAGGGCTTACGGATACGCAGTATTTT.

The V and J genes are TRBV7-2 and TRBJ1-2; 7 nucleotides match TRBD1. The CDR3 spans 14 residues. Unmatched junction bases numbered 9, after V lost 5 bases and J lost 6 bases. Germline loops: CDR1 SGHTA, CDR2 FQGNSA. The CDR3 region is CASSQTGLKNGYTF. The CDR3 DNA reads TGTGCCAGCAGCCAGACAGGGTTAAAGAATGGCTACACCTTC.

This clone was seen only a few times. CDR3 amino acids: CASSLGARGTDTQYF. Here the CDR3 DNA reads TGTGCCAGCAGCTTGGGGGCGCGGGGCACAGATACGCAGTATTTT. The chain is built from TRBV5-6 and TRBJ2-3, with a possible D match to TRBD2 (5 bases). Germline V gene sequence: CDR1 SGHDT, CDR2 YYEEEE. The CDR3 is made up of 15 amino acids. The V end was cut by 0 bases, the J end by 1 base, with 9 bases between. Together with reference TRBV5-6 and TRBJ2-3, the CDR3 gives the full variable domain: DAGVTQSPTHLIKTRGQQVTLRCSPKSGHDTVSWYQQALGQGPQFIFQYYEEEERQRGNFPDRFSGHQFPNYSSELNVNALLLGDSALYLCASSLGARGTDTQYFGPGTRLTVL.

The chain recombines TRBV5-1 with TRBJ2-2; 11 bases map to TRBD1. CDR1 is SGHRS, CDR2 YFSETQ, per germline. This CDR3 is 17 amino acids long. Trimming at V came to 0 bases and at J to 4 bases, leaving 5 bases not matched to a gene. The CDR3, as DNA: TGCGCCAGCAGCTTGGAACTCGGGACAGGGGGCACCGGGGAGCTGTTTTTT. Translation: CASSLELGTGGTGELFF.

The J gene is TRBJ2-2, the V gene TRBV4-1, with 7 nucleotides matching TRBD1. The junction had 7 bases not matched to a gene; V was cut back by 4 bases and J by 2 bases. This CDR3 comprises 16 residues. Germline CDR1 reads MGHRA; CDR2 reads YSYEKL. The CDR3 loop reads CASSPFGTANTGELFF. The DNA of the CDR3 is TGCGCCAGCAGCCCTTTCGGGACAGCTAACACCGGGGAGCTGTTTTTT.

The chain has TRBV6-5 and TRBJ1-6; 7 bases map to TRBD1. The J segment lost 12 bases and the V segment lost 0 bases, leaving 8 bases of the junction unmatched. CDR1 and CDR2 from the germline V gene are MNHEY and SVGAGI. This CDR3 comprises 15 residues. DNA for the CDR3: TGTGCCAGCAGTTACTCGAGTCAGGGGGAGAGACCCCTCCACTTT. Protein product: CASSYSSQGERPLHF.

The chain recombines TRBV5-8 with TRBJ1-5; TRBD1 matches 7 bases. Trimming removed 2 bases from V and 4 bases from J; junction bases left unmatched: 6. CDR3 length: 15 residues. Germline V gene sequence: CDR1 SGHTS, CDR2 YDEGEE. Written as DNA, the CDR3 is TGTGCCAGCAGCTTCGGGACAGCTAAGAATCAGCCCCAGCATTTT. Its protein is CASSFGTAKNQPQHF.

The chain joins TRBV3-1 (or the pseudogene TRBV3-2) to TRBJ2-1; TRBD2 agrees at 13 bases. The CDR3 spans 17 residues. Trimming cost V 1 base and J 4 bases; bases outside gene matches: 4. Germline V lookup: CDR1 LGHDT, CDR2 YNNKEL (reference sequence). CDR3 residues: CASSQAGLAGDYNEQFF. DNA for the CDR3: TGTGCCAGCAGCCAAGCAGGACTAGCGGGGGATTACAATGAGCAGTTCTTC.

This clone was recorded only once. The chain uses TRBV7-8 and TRBJ2-7, with D tentatively TRBD1 (6 bases). This CDR3 has 15 residues. Germline CDR1 reads SGHVS; CDR2 reads FQNEAQ. The V end was cut by 1 base, the J end by 1 base, with 11 bases between. The CDR3 nucleotides read TGTGCCAGCAGCTTAGGTAGGGGGAGTTCCTACGAGCAGTACTTC. Translating gives CASSLGRGSSYEQYF.

This rearrangement joins TRBV5-1 to TRBJ2-3; 9 nucleotides align to TRBD2. Germline CDR1 reads SGHRS; CDR2 reads YFSETQ. The CDR3 extends over 15 amino acids. The trim removed 4 bases at V and 4 bases at J, leaving 7 bases unmatched. The CDR3 region has the DNA TGCGCCAGCAGCGCGGGGGGGCCTATGGCAGATACGCAGTATTTT. Its protein product is CASSAGGPMADTQYF.

The chain is built from TRBV6-5 and TRBJ2-7; no clear D. The CDR3 is 12 residues long. V was clipped by 6 bases and J by 12 bases, with 18 bases between them. CDR1 and CDR2 (germline): MNHEY, SVGAGI. CDR3: CASSSSSPRWYF. CDR3 sequence (DNA): TGTGCCAGCAGCTCCTCCTCTCCCCGGTGGTACTTC.

This chain links TRBV12-5 with TRBJ2-5, with D perhaps matching TRBD2 (6 bases). The CDR3 totals 16 residues. The germline V gene encodes CDR1 LGHNT and CDR2 FRNRAP. V was trimmed by 0 bases and J by 5 bases, leaving 16 bases between them. This CDR3 is CASGLVLASEGETQYF. DNA for the CDR3: TGTGCTAGTGGTTTGGTCTTGGCCTCGGAGGGGGAGACCCAGTACTTC.

The chain recombines TRBV10-3 with TRBJ1-1, with no clear D. The CDR3 has 16 amino acids. The germline V gene encodes CDR1 ENHRY and CDR2 SYGVKD. Trimming removed 1 base from V and 1 base from J, with 13 bases in between. This CDR3 reads CAISELAESTNTEAFF. As DNA, the CDR3 is TGTGCCATCAGTGAGTTGGCAGAATCAACGAACACTGAAGCTTTCTTT.

The V and J genes are TRBV27 and TRBJ1-3; D unresolved. Trimming took 0 bases from V and 3 from J, leaving 9 bases between them. The V gene's germline CDR1 is MNHEY and CDR2 SMNVEV (reference sequence). The CDR3 is 15 amino acids. The CDR3 sequence is CASSLSKGVGNTIYF. DNA of the CDR3: TGTGCCAGCAGTTTATCGAAGGGAGTTGGAAACACCATATATTTT.

The chain has TRBV27 and TRBJ2-2, with 11 bases aligning to TRBD1. Looked up from germline, CDR1 is MNHEY and CDR2 is SMNVEV (reference sequence). With 2 bases clipped from V and 6 bases from J, the junction kept 2 bases outside the gene matches. The CDR3 sequence is 15 residues long. This CDR3 is CASSLRTGGAGELFF. CDR3 sequence (DNA): TGTGCCAGCAGTTTACGGACAGGGGGCGCCGGGGAGCTGTTTTTT.

CDR3 sequence (DNA): TGTGCCACCGGGACGTACGGGGGGAACACCGGGGAGCTGTTTTTT. This encodes CATGTYGGNTGELFF. The chain has TRBV7-2 and TRBJ2-2, with a possible D match to TRBD2 (6 bases). The V end was cut by 10 bases, the J end by 1 base, with 16 bases between. Germline lookup yields CDR1 SGHTA and CDR2 FQGNSA. This CDR3 is 15 amino acids long. Together with reference TRBV7-2 and TRBJ2-2, the CDR3 gives the full variable domain: GAGVSQSPSNKVTEKGKDVELRCDPISGHTALYWYRQSLGQGLEFLIYFQGNSAPDKSGLPSDRFSAERTGGSVSTLTIQRTQQEDSAVYLCATGTYGGNTGELFFGEGSRLTVL.